This T cell receptor beta chain emerged from a study of blood T cell repertoires in COVID-19. The V gene end was trimmed by 10 bases and the J gene end by 9 bases; junction bases not matched to a gene: 13. Germline CDR1 reads SGHRS; CDR2 reads YFSETQ. The CDR3 spans 13 residues. TCRdb keeps only in-frame clones here, not all; method: immunoSEQ multiplex PCR. Of 200,000 to 300,000 clones listed, 75% to 85% are singletons. Sequenced sample: peripheral blood. The TCR comes from a human donor in a cohort sampled during active COVID-19. The V call is TRBV5-1, the J call TRBJ1-1; 9 bases align to TRBD1. The CDR3 DNA follows: TGCGCCTCCACGGAACAGGGGGCCACAAAAGCTTTCTTT. It translates to CASTEQGATKAFF. Using reference TRBV5-1 and TRBJ1-1 for the parts outside the CDR3, the full variable domain is KAGVTQTPRYLIKTRGQQVTLSCSPISGHRSVSWYQQTPGQGLQFLFEYFSETQRNKGNFPGRFSGRQFSNSRSEMNVSTLELGDSALYLCASTEQGATKAFFGQGTRLTVV.